The 9 T cell receptor beta chains in this list originate from one sample, sequenced in a study of T-cell memory formation after mild COVID-19. TCRdb called the 5' RACE reads again in MiXCR, with one record for every CDR3 protein. In the table there are 200,000 or so distinct CDR3 sequences, around 9.5% of which are singletons. The sequencing sample was made of PBMCs or a T cell subset sorted from them (not recorded which). The receptors here all came from a man aged 18 to 35 who had mild COVID-19 (a few samples of this study predate the infection). Cell type and time point are not known.

This clonotype was recorded a few times. The chain employs TRBV10-3 and TRBJ2-5; 10 positions match TRBD1. The CDR3 totals 17 residues. The V segment lost 0 bases and the J segment 3 bases; nucleotides outside the gene matches: 7. Germline V lookup: CDR1 ENHRY, CDR2 SYGVKD. In DNA, the CDR3 is TGTGCCATCAGTGAGTCGCGGGGACAGGGGACTGAAGAGACCCAGTACTTC. Its translation is CAISESRGQGTEETQYF.

This clonotype turned up a few times. The chain links TRBV20-1 to TRBJ2-7; 9 bases align to TRBD2. The trim removed 6 bases at V and 7 bases at J, leaving 13 bases unmatched. Germline-derived CDR1 and CDR2 are DFQATT and SNEGSKA (reference sequence). This CDR3 region has 14 residues. CDR3 amino acids: CSALPGTSRGEQYV. Written as DNA, the CDR3 is TGCAGTGCCCTCCCCGGGACTAGCAGGGGGGAGCAGTACGTC.

V is TRBV29-1 and J is TRBJ2-5, with unresolved D. This CDR3 is built from 12 residues. Trimming removed 4 bases at V and 7 bases at J, with 13 bases between. Germline CDR1 reads SQVTM; CDR2 reads ANQGSEA. The CDR3 loop is CSVAGPQSTQYF. CDR3 sequence (DNA): TGCAGCGTTGCCGGACCCCAGTCGACCCAGTACTTC.

This clonotype was found a few times. This sequence joins TRBV7-8 and TRBJ2-5; 7 bases match TRBD1. This CDR3 has 14 residues. Germline-derived CDR1 and CDR2 are SGHVS and FQNEAQ. V shed 3 bases and J 5 bases; nucleotides not matched to a gene: 6. The CDR3 DNA reads as TGTGCCAGCAGCTTCCACAGGGGCAGGGAGACCCAGTACTTC. Translating it yields CASSFHRGRETQYF.

There are many counts of this clonotype. V and J are TRBV9 and TRBJ2-5, with 11 bases fitting TRBD2. Germline values: CDR1 SGDLS, CDR2 YYNGEE. The CDR3 consists of 18 residues. V dropped 4 bases and J dropped 1; count of bases not matched to a gene: 12. The CDR3 here is CASSLKHASGGFQETQYF. The CDR3 nucleotides are TGTGCCAGCAGCCTCAAACACGCTAGCGGGGGGTTCCAAGAGACCCAGTACTTC.

This clonotype was seen a few times. The CDR3 spells CASEGANKNIQYF. CDR3 DNA: TGTGCCAGCGAGGGAGCGAACAAAAACATTCAGTACTTC. V usage is TRBV7-9 and J usage is TRBJ2-4, with D possibly TRBD2 on 5 matching bases. The CDR3 runs to 13 residues. The V gene's germline CDR1 is SEHNR and CDR2 FQNEAQ (reference sequence). V was pared by 8 bases and J by 3 bases, with 11 bases between.

A remark on this clonotype: At one of its ends the junction is not consistent with the germline gene, which may arise from a read error. The genes are TRBV4-3 and TRBJ1-4; D is undetermined. CDR1 LGHNA and CDR2 YSLEER come from the germline V gene. The CDR3 covers 13 residues. DNA for the CDR3: TGCGCCAGCAGCCGGCTCGGGCTTGAAACACTGTTTTTT. Protein product: CASSRLGLETLFF.

This clonotype has a count of ten or more. This chain links TRBV6-5 with TRBJ2-7; D is possibly TRBD2 (6 bases). V dropped 1 base and J dropped 2 bases, with 12 bases sitting between them. CDR3 size: 15 residues. In germline, CDR1 is MNHEY, CDR2 SVGAGI. This CDR3 reads CASSYYASEAYEQYF. CDR3 nucleotide sequence: TGTGCCAGCAGTTACTACGCTAGCGAGGCCTACGAGCAGTACTTC.

The chain is built from TRBV4-3 and TRBJ2-1, with D perhaps matching TRBD2 (7 bases). Germline V gives CDR1 LGHNA, CDR2 YSLEER. This CDR3 comprises 14 residues. Trimming shortened V by 4 bases and J by 6 bases, and 13 bases separated the two germline ends. The CDR3 here is CASSPTSRGNEQFF. In DNA form, the CDR3 reads TGCGCCAGCAGCCCGACTAGCAGGGGCAATGAGCAGTTCTTC.